This T cell receptor (beta chain) derives from a study of T cell responses to AZD1222 COVID-19 vaccine. Study results and caveats: A reported finding is that nearly half of spike-specific TCRs target unmutated variant regions. Spike-wide vaccine-associated CD4 TCRs dominated at 160-218 and 743-854. Spike-specific TCR breadth and depth both grew after two AZD1222 doses. Mostly white British, mostly female donors; authors suggested clonal diversity may be underestimated.

Notes on this clone: Its antigen is not known.

Between the trimmed V and J ends, which lost 5 bases and 4 bases, there was a span of 11 bases. Germline CDR1 and CDR2: SGHAT and FQNNGV. The CDR3 consists of 14 residues. The table came from immunoSEQ multiplex PCR; TCRdb's copy has only in-frame clones and leaves some out. The sample lists roughly 190,000 clones, 80% to 95% occurring once. The chain is built from TRBV11-2 and TRBJ1-4; no reliable D call. This material consisted of peripheral blood, taken on day 0 of AZD1222 vaccination. The TCR originated in an adult in good health. CDR3 nucleotides: TGTGCCAGCAGCCATGGTCACGGTAATGAAAAACTGTTTTTT. Amino acid sequence: CASSHGHGNEKLFF.